This passage covers 10 T cell receptor beta chains from one sample sequenced in a study of blood T cell repertoires in COVID-19. The repertoire was sequenced with immunoSEQ multiplex PCR; TCRdb's copy has only in-frame clones and lacks some. This table has about 270,000 clones, approximately 91% appearing once. Sequenced sample: peripheral blood. The receptors shown here come from a person aged 18 to 35 with COVID-19, enrolled during active disease.

The table lists this clone with a count of one. This sequence joins TRBV27 and TRBJ2-7; 7 positions agree with TRBD1. Per germline, CDR1 MNHEY and CDR2 SMNVEV (reference sequence). CDR3 length: 13 residues. Trimming removed 6 bases from V and 3 bases from J; junction bases left unmatched: 5. CDR3: CASRGQGDYEQYF. DNA for the CDR3: TGTGCCAGCAGGGGCCAGGGGGACTACGAGCAGTACTTC.

This clone was seen just once. J is TRBJ1-2 and V is TRBV4-1; 7 nucleotides match TRBD1. V lost 4 bases and J lost 3; bases outside the gene matches: 20. This CDR3 is 19 amino acids long. The germline CDR1 and CDR2 sequences are MGHRA and YSYEKL. The CDR3 DNA follows: TGCGCCAGCAGCCCTCACCCAATTAAGACAGGGTCCCTAGACTATGGCTACACCTTC. This encodes CASSPHPIKTGSLDYGYTF.

Details on this clone: Its ends do not fully match the called genes, so a read error is possible. The V and J genes are TRBV6-1 and TRBJ1-4, with 7 bases that match TRBD1. This CDR3 spans 14 amino acids. Germline CDR1 and CDR2: MNHNS and SASEGT. The chain's CDR3 is CASSEDRVNEKLFF. The CDR3, as DNA: TGTGCCAGCAGCGAAGACAGGGTTAATGAAAAACTGTTTTTT.

The CDR3 region has the DNA TGTGCCAGCAGCGTAGGGGGGGACTCCTACGAGCAGTACTTC. Its translation: CASSVGGDSYEQYF. The gene calls are TRBV9 and TRBJ2-7; D is perhaps TRBD2 (6 bases). This CDR3 region has 14 residues. Trimming pared 0 bases from V and 0 bases from J, leaving 7 bases between. Germline V gives CDR1 SGDLS, CDR2 YYNGEE.

The genes are TRBV9 and TRBJ2-2, with D perhaps TRBD2 (6 bases). V was shortened by 3 bases and J by 4 bases, with 10 bases between the two germline ends. Germline V CDR1 and CDR2: SGDLS, YYNGEE. The CDR3 has 14 residues. The CDR3 loop is CASSGGTPTGELFF. The CDR3 nucleotides are TGTGCCAGCAGCGGGGGGACTCCCACCGGGGAGCTGTTTTTT.

The chain couples TRBV19 to TRBJ1-2, with TRBD1 identical over 8 bases. This CDR3 region has 14 residues. V gave up 5 bases and J gave up 6 bases; unmatched junction bases: 8. Germline assignment: CDR1 LNHDA and CDR2 SQIVND (reference sequence). The DNA of the CDR3 is TGTGCCAGTAGTGCCTTCGACAGGGGTAATGGCTACACCTTC. This codes for CASSAFDRGNGYTF.

This clone has just a few counts. The chain carries TRBV7-2 and TRBJ1-1, with D tentatively TRBD1 (6 bases). Germline V lookup: CDR1 SGHTA, CDR2 FQGNSA. Trimming removed 5 bases at V and 0 bases at J, with 13 bases between. The CDR3 loop spans 15 amino acids. CDR3 coding DNA: TGTGCCAGCAGCCCCAACAGGGACATGAACACTGAAGCTTTCTTT. It translates to CASSPNRDMNTEAFF.

The chain links TRBV19 to TRBJ2-3; 10 nucleotides match TRBD1. The V gene end was trimmed by 2 bases and the J gene end by 3 bases; junction bases not matched to a gene: 8. The CDR3 is 17 residues long. Germline CDR1 LNHDA, CDR2 SQIVND (reference sequence). The CDR3 protein is CASSIIATGGWTDTQYF. Written as DNA, the CDR3 is TGTGCCAGTAGTATAATCGCGACAGGGGGCTGGACAGATACGCAGTATTTT.

The V gene is TRBV30, the J gene TRBJ1-1; D possibly corresponds to TRBD1 (5 bases). Trimming left V 5 bases short and J 0 bases short, with 19 bases between. The length of the CDR3 is 16 residues. CDR1 and CDR2 from the germline V gene are GTSNPN and SVGIG (reference sequence). CDR3 sequence (DNA): TGTGCCTGGTCAGGAGGGGTTTGGATCTTGAACACTGAAGCTTTCTTT. Translation gives CAWSGGVWILNTEAFF. Full variable domain (missing parts from reference TRBV30 and TRBJ1-1): SQTIHQWPATLVQPVGSPLSLECTVEGTSNPNLYWYRQAAGRGLQLLFYSVGIGQISSEVPQNLSASRPQDRQFILSSKKLLLSDSGFYLCAWSGGVWILNTEAFFGQGTRLTVV.

J is TRBJ2-5 and V is TRBV5-4; 9 nucleotides agree with TRBD1. The V gene end was trimmed by 4 bases and the J gene end by 5 bases; junction bases not matched to a gene: 9. Germline V gene sequence: CDR1 SGHNT, CDR2 YYREEE (reference sequence). The CDR3 runs 15 residues. The CDR3 nucleotides are TGTGCCAGCAGCAGAGCACAGGGGGCGCGGGAGACCCAGTACTTC. This encodes CASSRAQGARETQYF.